Frequency places the clone carrying this TCR beta chain as medium-sized. What it recognizes is unknown. TRB was amplified from about 270 ng of peripheral blood genomic DNA per sample. This CDR3 spans 13 amino acids. Germline values: CDR1 MNHEY, CDR2 SMNVEV (reference sequence). The data stem from a study of T cell clusters in autoimmune cytopenias. Study at large: The median distinct TRB clonotype count was about 2,000 per sample, from a median around 49,000 reads. Regarding the study as a whole: Exclusive TRB clusters were approximately 3-fold more numerous in healthy donors than in active autoimmune hepatitis.

TRB was amplified by touch-down multiplex PCR, primer pools A and B combined. TCRdb reprocessed the multiplex PCR reads; each CDR3 protein has one entry and no DNA is given. The sample table includes 5,500 to 7,500 distinct CDR3 sequences. The sample taken for sequencing was peripheral blood. The V call is TRBV27, the J call TRBJ2-3. The sequence was obtained from a human donor with an autoimmune cytopenia or autoimmune hepatitis (not recorded which). The CDR3 region is CASSPNMVDTQYF.